This TCR beta chain derives from a study of CD8+ T cells in alopecia areata. Extraction of RNA preceded its reverse transcription into cDNA, which served as the sequencing template. TCRdb's copy holds only in-frame clones and misses some; the assay was immunoSEQ multiplex PCR. The profile shows approximately 180,000 clones, about 65% of them singletons. The treatment denotes: oral pan-JAK inhibitor, 5-10 mg twice daily. Investigators sorted PBMCs to obtain both CD4+ and CD8+ T cells. Whole-study results and caveats: The presence of one nonresponder keeps the tie between baseline CD8+ expansion and response uncertain. Clonality in lesional scalp, especially alopecia totalis/universalis, exceeded that of normal scalp. Significant decreases in scalp clonality and expanded CD8+ clones followed tofacitinib treatment.

This clone was picked up a small number of times. Its antigen remains unknown. One end of the junction does not line up with germline, which may come from a read error. This clonotype was sampled from a human donor with alopecia areata. This sample comprised CD4+ T cells sorted from blood, obtained around week 49, from a patient treated with tofacitinib.

The CDR3 is CSAEQGNGYTF. The CDR3 nucleotides are TGCAGCGCTGAACAGGGAAATGGCTACACCTTC. The V and J genes are TRBV29-1 and TRBJ1-2; tentative D call: TRBD1 (6 bases). Germline CDR1 is SQVTM and CDR2 is ANQGSEA. The CDR3 is 11 residues long. Full variable domain (remainder filled in from reference TRBV29-1 and TRBJ1-2): SAVISQKPSRDICQRGTSLTIQCQVDSQVTMMFWYRQQPGQSLTLIATANQGSEATYESGFVIDKFPISRPNLTFSTLTVSNMSPEDSSIYLCSAEQGNGYTFGSGTRLTVV.